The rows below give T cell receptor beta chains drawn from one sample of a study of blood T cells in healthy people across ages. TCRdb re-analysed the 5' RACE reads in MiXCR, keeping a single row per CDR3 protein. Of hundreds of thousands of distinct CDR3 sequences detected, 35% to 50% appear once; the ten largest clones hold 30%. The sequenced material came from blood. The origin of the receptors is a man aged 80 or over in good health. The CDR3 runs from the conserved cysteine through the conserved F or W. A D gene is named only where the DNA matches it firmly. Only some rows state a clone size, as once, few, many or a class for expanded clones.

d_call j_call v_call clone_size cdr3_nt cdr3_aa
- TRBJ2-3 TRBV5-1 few TGCGCCACTAAAGAAGCCGTGGCAGGGTATCCTGATACGCAGTATTTT CATKEAVAGYPDTQYF
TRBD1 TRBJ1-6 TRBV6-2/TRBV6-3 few TGTGCCAGCAGCAGAACGACAGGGGGACGCTCACCCCTCCACTTT CASSRTTGGRSPLHF
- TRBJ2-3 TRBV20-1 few TGCAGTGCTCTAGACAGCCCGGTGGTAGATACGCAGTATTTT CSALDSPVVDTQYF
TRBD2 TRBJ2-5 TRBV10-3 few TGTGCCATCGGGGGGGGGACCCAGTACTTC CAIGGGTQYF
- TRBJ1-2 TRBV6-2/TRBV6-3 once TGTGCCAGCAGCCCAGGAGGAGTTGATCGTGGCTACACCTTC CASSPGGVDRGYTF
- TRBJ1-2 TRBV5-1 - TGCGCCAGCAGCTTGAGTGGGGACGACTATGGCTACACCTTC CASSLSGDDYGYTF
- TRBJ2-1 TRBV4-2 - TGTGCCAGCAGCCAAGTTGGCAGCAGGGGCTCCTACAATGAGCAGTTCTTC CASSQVGSRGSYNEQFF
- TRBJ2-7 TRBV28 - TGTGCCGGCAGTTTAATTCTCGGGGTCGACGAGCAGTACTTC CAGSLILGVDEQYF
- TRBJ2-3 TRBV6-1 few TGTGCCAGCAGTGAACTCGGCAGGGACCCAGATACGCAGTATTTT CASSELGRDPDTQYF
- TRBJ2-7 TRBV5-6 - TGTGCCAGCAGCTTGATGGCCCCAGGGGACGAGCAGTACTTC CASSLMAPGDEQYF
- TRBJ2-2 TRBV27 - TGTGCCAGCAGTCTTCAGGCGACTCAGAACACCGGGGAGCTGTTTTTT CASSLQATQNTGELFF
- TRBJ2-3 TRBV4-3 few TGCGCCAGCAGCCGACAAAAGGGGACCGTCACAGATACGCAGTATTTT CASSRQKGTVTDTQYF
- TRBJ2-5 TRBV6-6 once TGTGCCGGGGCGGGCGGGACAACCTACCAGTACTTC CAGAGGTTYQYF
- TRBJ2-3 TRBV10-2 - TGCGCCAGCAGGGTCCAGACAACTAGCACAGAGACGCAGTATTTT CASRVQTTSTETQYF
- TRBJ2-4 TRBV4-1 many TGCGCCAGCAGCCAAGAAGACAACCTAGCCAAAAACATTCAGTACTTC CASSQEDNLAKNIQYF
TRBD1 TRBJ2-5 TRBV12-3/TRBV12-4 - TGTGCCAGCAGTGTCCGACAGGGGGACGAGACCCAGTACTTC CASSVRQGDETQYF
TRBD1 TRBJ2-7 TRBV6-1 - TGTGCCAGCAGTGACGGACAGGGGGCCCCCTACGAGCAGTACTTC CASSDGQGAPYEQYF
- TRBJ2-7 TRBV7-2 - TGTGCCAGCAGCTTATCCCTAGGGGGGGCGGGGACTGCCCTGGTCGAGCAGTACTTC CASSLSLGGAGTALVEQYF
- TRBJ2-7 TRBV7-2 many TGTGCCAGCAGCTTAGCACGGCAGGGTTATTACGAGCAGTACTTC CASSLARQGYYEQYF
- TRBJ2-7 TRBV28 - TGTGCCAGTGGAATACAGGGCTACGAGCAGTACTTC CASGIQGYEQYF
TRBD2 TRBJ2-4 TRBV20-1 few TGCAGTGCCGAAGCGGGAGATGGCAAAAACATTCAGTACTTC CSAEAGDGKNIQYF
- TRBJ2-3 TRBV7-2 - TGTGCCAGCAGCTTAGGCCCAGCGGGTTTAAGCACAGATACGCAGTATTTT CASSLGPAGLSTDTQYF
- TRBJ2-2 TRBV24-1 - TGTGCCACCAGTGCGGAAGGGTATCCCGGGGAGCTGTTTTTT CATSAEGYPGELFF
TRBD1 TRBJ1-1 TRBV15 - TGTGCCACCAGCAGCGACAGGGAGCCAACGATTGAAGCTTTCTTT CATSSDREPTIEAFF
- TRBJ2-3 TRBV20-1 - TGCAGTGCCATAGGGGCTGACATAGATACGCAGTATTTT CSAIGADIDTQYF
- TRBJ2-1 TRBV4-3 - TGCGCCAGCGGAAAATGGGGGGCGTATGAGCAGTTCTTC CASGKWGAYEQFF
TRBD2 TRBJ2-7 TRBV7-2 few TGTGCCAGCAGCTCGTACGGGACTAGCGGGGAAAAGGGTCTCTACGAGCAGTACTTC CASSSYGTSGEKGLYEQYF
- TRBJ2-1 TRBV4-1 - TGCGCCAGCAGCCAAATCGGGACGGGAGAGCAGTTCTTC CASSQIGTGEQFF
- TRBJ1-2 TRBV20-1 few TGCAGTGCTAGAAGGTCGGGGGGTGGGTTTGGCGGCTACACCTTC CSARRSGGGFGGYTF
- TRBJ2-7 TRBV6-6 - TGTGCCAGCAGCTATCGGGGGGCATACAATGAGCAGTACTTC CASSYRGAYNEQYF
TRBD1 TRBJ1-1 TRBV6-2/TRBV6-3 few TGTGCCAGCAGGAGACAGGGGGCGAAGGGGGACACTGAAGCTTTCTTT CASRRQGAKGDTEAFF
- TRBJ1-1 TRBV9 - TGTGCCAGCAGCGTGGTTGAGGGTGTAAAAGCTTTCTTT CASSVVEGVKAFF
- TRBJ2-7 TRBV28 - TGTGCCAGCAGTTACCGGGACATTCGGGGATACGAGCAGTACTTC CASSYRDIRGYEQYF
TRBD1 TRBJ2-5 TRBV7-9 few TGTGCCAGCAGTCTTCCAACCTTCGGACAGGATGAGACCCAGTACTTC CASSLPTFGQDETQYF
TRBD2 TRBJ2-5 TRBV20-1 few TGCAGTGCTAGAAGGGCTAGCGGGAGGTCGGAGACCCAGTACTTC CSARRASGRSETQYF
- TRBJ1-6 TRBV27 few TGTGCCAGCAGCACTAGACAGGCTTGGGGCTATAATTCACCCCTCCACTTT CASSTRQAWGYNSPLHF
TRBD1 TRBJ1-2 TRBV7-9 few TGTGCCAGCAGCTTGGAGATGGACAGGACCTATGGCTACACCTTC CASSLEMDRTYGYTF
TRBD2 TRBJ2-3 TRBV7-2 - TGTACCAGCAGCCTACAGAGCGGGGGGCCTAGGGATACGCAGTATTTT CTSSLQSGGPRDTQYF
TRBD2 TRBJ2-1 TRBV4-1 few TGCGCCAGCAGCCGCACAGCGACTAGCGGGGTATTCTCCTACAATGAGCAGTTCTTC CASSRTATSGVFSYNEQFF
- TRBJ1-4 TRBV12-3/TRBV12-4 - TGTGCCAGCAGTTTAAGGGGGGTCGGAGAAAAACTGTTTTTT CASSLRGVGEKLFF
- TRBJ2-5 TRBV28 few TGTGCCAGCAGTTTACAGGGGGGGATCATGGAGACCCAGTACTTC CASSLQGGIMETQYF
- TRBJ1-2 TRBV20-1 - TGCAGTGCTAGTGAACGTGGACGGGGGGCCGGTGGCTACACCTTC CSASERGRGAGGYTF
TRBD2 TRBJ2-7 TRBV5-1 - TGCGCCAGCAGCCTAGGGACTAGCGGGCTGGCCTACGAGCAGTACTTC CASSLGTSGLAYEQYF
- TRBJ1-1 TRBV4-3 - TGCGCCAGCAGCCATGCCGGGACCCCTGAAGCTTTCTTT CASSHAGTPEAFF
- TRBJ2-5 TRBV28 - TGTGCCAGCAGTCAAACAGGGCGGGCAGAGACCCAGTACTTC CASSQTGRAETQYF
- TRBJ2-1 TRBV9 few TGTGCCAGCAGCGAGGACAGCCTTATCGGGGAGCAGTTCTTC CASSEDSLIGEQFF
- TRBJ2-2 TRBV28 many TGTGCCACCAGACAGACGAACACCGGGGAGCTGTTTTTT CATRQTNTGELFF
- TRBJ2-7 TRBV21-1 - TGTGCCAGCGGGACGGAGCCCTTGAGGGACAATGAGCAGTACTTC CASGTEPLRDNEQYF
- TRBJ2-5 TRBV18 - TGTGCCAGCTCACCACCGTTAGGCAGGGTGGATGAGGAGACCCAGTACTTC CASSPPLGRVDEETQYF